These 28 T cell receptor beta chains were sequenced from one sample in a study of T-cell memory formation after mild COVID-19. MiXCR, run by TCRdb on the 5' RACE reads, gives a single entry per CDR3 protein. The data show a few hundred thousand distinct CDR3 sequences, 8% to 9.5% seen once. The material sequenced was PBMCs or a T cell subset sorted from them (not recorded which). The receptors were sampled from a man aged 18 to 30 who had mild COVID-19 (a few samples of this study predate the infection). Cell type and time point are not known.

Here the CDR3 DNA reads TGTGCCAGCAGTCGAGTGGCTAGCGGCCAAGAGACCCAGTACTTC. Protein: CASSRVASGQETQYF. V usage is TRBV3-1 and J usage is TRBJ2-5, with 7 nucleotides matching TRBD2. CDR3 length: 15 residues. V lost 6 bases and J lost 1; bases outside the gene matches: 8. The germline CDR1 and CDR2 sequences are LGHDT and YNNKEL (reference sequence).

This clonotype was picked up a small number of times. The CDR3 coding sequence is TGCGCCAGCAGTCAATTGGCGGGGGAGACCCAGTACTTC. Translating gives CASSQLAGETQYF. V and J are TRBV23-1 and TRBJ2-5; weak D call: TRBD2 (6 bases). TRBV23-1 is flagged as an ORF with uncertain function. V lost 1 base, J lost 5 bases, and 8 bases lay in between. The CDR3 length is 13 residues.

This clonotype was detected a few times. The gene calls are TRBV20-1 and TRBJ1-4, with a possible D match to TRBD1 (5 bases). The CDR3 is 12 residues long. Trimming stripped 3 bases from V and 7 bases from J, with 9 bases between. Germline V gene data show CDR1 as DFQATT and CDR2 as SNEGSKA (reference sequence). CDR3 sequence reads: CSASRQSEKLFF. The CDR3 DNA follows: TGCAGTGCTAGCAGACAGTCTGAAAAACTGTTTTTT.

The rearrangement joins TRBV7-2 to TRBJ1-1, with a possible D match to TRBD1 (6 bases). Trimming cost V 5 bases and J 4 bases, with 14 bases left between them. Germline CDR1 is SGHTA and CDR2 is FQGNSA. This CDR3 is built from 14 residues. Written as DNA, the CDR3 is TGTGCCAGCAGCCCCGGGGGCTGGGGCACTGAAGCTTTCTTT. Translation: CASSPGGWGTEAFF.

The CDR3 region is CASSQVLAGDTDTQYF. CDR3 nucleotide sequence: TGCGCCAGCAGCCAAGTTCTAGCGGGAGACACAGATACGCAGTATTTT. This chain joins TRBV4-3 and TRBJ2-3, with 10 nucleotides matching TRBD2. This CDR3 has 16 amino acids. Germline V gives CDR1 LGHNA, CDR2 YSLEER. V was clipped by 1 base and J by 2 bases; unmatched bases: 3.

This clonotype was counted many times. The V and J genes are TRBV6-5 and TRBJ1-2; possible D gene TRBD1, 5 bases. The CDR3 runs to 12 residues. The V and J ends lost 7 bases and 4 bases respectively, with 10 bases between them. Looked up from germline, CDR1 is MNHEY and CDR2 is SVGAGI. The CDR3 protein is CASIGVGYGYTF. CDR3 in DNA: TGTGCCAGCATAGGGGTTGGCTATGGCTACACCTTC.

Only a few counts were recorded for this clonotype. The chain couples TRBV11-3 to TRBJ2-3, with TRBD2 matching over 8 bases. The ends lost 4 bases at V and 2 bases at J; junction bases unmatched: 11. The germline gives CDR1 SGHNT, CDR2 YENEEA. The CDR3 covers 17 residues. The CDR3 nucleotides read TGTGCCAGCAGCTACCCGAGGGCGGGGGGCCTCACAGATACGCAGTATTTT. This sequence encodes CASSYPRAGGLTDTQYF. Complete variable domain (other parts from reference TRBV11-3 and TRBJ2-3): EAGVVQSPRYKIIEKKQPVAFWCNPISGHNTLYWYLQNLGQGPELLIRYENEEAVDDSQLPKDRFSAERLKGVDSTLKIQPAELGDSAVYLCASSYPRAGGLTDTQYFGPGTRLTVL.

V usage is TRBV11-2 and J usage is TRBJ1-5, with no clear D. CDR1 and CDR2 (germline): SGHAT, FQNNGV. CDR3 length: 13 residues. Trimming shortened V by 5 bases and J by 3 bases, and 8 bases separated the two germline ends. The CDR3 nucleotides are TGTGCCAGCAGCCAGGACTTCAATCAGCCCCAGCATTTT. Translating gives CASSQDFNQPQHF.

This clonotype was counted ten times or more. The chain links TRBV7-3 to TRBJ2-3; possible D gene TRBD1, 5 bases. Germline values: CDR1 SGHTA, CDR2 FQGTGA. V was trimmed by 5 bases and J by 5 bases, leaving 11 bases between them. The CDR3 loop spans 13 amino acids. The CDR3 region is CASSRFQGDTQYF. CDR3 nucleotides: TGTGCCAGCAGCCGTTTCCAGGGAGATACGCAGTATTTT.

The CDR3 protein is CASRASGGATGNEQFF. In DNA form, the CDR3 reads TGTGCCAGCAGAGCTAGCGGGGGGGCAACGGGAAATGAGCAGTTCTTC. The chain joins TRBV6-2 or TRBV6-3 to TRBJ2-1; the match to TRBD2 covers 12 bases. This CDR3 spans 16 amino acids. Germline V gene data show CDR1 as MNHEY and CDR2 as SVGEGT. With V trimmed by 6 bases and J by 7 bases, 10 bases remained unmatched.

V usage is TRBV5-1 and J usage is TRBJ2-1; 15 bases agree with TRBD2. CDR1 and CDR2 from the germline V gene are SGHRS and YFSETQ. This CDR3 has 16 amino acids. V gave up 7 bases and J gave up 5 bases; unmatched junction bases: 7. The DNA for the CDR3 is TGCGCCAGCGGACTAGCGGGGGGGCGGATGGACAATGAGCAGTTCTTC. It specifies CASGLAGGRMDNEQFF.

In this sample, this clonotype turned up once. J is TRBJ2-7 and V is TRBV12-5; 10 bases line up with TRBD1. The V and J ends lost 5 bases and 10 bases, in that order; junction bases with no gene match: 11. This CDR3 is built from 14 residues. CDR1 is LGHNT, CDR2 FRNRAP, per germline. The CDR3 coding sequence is TGTGCTAGTGGTCCCGGGACAGGGGTAGTCGATCAGTACTTC. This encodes CASGPGTGVVDQYF.

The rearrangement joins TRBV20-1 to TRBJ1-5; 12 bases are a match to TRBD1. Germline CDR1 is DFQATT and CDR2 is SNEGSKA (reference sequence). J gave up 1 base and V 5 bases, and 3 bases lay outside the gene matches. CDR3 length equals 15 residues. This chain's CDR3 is CSAPGTGGSNQPQHF. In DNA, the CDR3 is TGCAGTGCTCCCGGGACAGGGGGCAGCAATCAGCCCCAGCATTTT.

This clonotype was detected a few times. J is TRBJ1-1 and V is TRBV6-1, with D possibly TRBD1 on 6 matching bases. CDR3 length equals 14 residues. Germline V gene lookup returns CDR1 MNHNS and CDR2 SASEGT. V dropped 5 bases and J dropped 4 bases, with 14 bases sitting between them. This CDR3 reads CASSLTGIFTEAFF. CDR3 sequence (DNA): TGTGCCAGCAGTCTGACAGGAATTTTCACTGAAGCTTTCTTT.

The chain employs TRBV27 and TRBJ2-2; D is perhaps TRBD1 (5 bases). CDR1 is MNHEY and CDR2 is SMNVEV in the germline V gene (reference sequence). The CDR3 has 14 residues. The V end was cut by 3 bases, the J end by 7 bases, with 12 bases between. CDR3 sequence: CASSFRRADGELFF. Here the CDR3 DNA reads TGTGCCAGCAGTTTTCGCAGGGCGGACGGGGAGCTGTTTTTT.

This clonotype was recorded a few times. CDR3: CSAPDRGGFDEQFF. The CDR3 DNA reads TGCAGTGCTCCGGACAGGGGAGGGTTTGATGAGCAGTTCTTC. This chain uses TRBV20-1 with TRBJ2-1; 9 bases map to TRBD1. This CDR3 spans 14 amino acids. From germline, CDR1 is DFQATT and CDR2 SNEGSKA (reference sequence). With V trimmed by 5 bases and J by 8 bases, 10 bases remained unmatched.

The CDR3 here is CASRGTSVGPQYF. CDR3 DNA: TGTGCCAGCAGGGGGACTAGCGTTGGGCCGCAGTATTTT. The rearrangement uses TRBV12-3 or TRBV12-4 and TRBJ2-3, with 10 bases aligning to TRBD2. Losses at the gene ends were 6 bases for V and 10 bases for J; bases not matched to a gene: 7. This CDR3 is built from 13 residues.

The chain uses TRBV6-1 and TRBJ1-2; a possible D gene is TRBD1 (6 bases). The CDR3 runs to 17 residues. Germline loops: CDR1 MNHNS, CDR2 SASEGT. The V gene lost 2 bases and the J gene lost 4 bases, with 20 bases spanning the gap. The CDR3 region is CASSEFPSGTKFYGYTF. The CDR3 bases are TGTGCCAGCAGTGAATTTCCTTCTGGGACAAAATTCTATGGCTACACCTTC.

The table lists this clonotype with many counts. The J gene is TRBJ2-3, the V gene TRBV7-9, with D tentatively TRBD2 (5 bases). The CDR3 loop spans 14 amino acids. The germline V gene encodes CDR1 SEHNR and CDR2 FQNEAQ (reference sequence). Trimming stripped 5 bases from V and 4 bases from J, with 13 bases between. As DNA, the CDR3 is TGTGCCAGCAGCCTGGACTCAACCCCAGATACGCAGTATTTT. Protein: CASSLDSTPDTQYF.

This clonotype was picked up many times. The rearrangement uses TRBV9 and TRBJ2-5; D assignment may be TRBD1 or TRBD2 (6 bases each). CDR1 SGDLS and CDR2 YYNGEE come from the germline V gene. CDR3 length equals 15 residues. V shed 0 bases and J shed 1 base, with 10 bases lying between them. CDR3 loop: CASSVAGGLQETQYF. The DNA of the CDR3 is TGTGCCAGCAGCGTAGCCGGGGGCCTCCAAGAGACCCAGTACTTC.

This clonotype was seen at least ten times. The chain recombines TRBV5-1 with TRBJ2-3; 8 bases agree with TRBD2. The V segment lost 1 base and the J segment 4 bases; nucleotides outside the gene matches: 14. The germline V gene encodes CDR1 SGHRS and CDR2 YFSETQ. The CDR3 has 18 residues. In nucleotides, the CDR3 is TGCGCCAGCAGCTTGCAGCCCGGGACTAGAATGGGCGCAGATACGCAGTATTTT. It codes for CASSLQPGTRMGADTQYF.

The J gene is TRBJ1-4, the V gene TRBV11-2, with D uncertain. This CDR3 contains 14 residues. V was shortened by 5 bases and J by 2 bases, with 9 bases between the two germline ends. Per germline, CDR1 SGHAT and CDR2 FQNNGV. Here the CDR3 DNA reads TGTGCCAGCAGCCAGAGTGCGACTAATGAAAAACTGTTTTTT. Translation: CASSQSATNEKLFF.

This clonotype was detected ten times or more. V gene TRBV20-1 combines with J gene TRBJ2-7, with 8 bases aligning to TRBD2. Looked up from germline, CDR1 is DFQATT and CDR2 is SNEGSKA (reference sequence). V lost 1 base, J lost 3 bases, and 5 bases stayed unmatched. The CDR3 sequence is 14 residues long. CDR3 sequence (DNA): TGCAGTGCTAGAGCCGGGACTAGAAGCTACGAGCAGTACTTC. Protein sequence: CSARAGTRSYEQYF.

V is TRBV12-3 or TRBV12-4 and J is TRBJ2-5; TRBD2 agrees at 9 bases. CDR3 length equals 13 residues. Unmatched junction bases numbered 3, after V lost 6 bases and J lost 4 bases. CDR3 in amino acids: CASRPAGGETQYF. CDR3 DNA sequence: TGTGCCAGCAGGCCAGCGGGAGGAGAGACCCAGTACTTC.

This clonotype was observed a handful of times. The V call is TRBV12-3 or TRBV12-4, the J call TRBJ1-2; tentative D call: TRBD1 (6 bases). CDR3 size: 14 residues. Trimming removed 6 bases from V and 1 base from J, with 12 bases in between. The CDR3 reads CASSLGGSNYGYTF. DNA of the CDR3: TGTGCCAGCAGCCTGGGGGGCAGTAACTATGGCTACACCTTC.

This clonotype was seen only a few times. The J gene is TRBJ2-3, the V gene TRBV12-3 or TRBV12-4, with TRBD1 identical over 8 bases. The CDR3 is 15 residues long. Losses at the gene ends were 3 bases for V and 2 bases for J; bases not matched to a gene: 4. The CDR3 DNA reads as TGTGCCAGCAGTTTGGAGACAGGGGCCACAGATACGCAGTATTTT. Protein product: CASSLETGATDTQYF.

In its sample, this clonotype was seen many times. In DNA, the CDR3 is TGTGCCAGCAGTCCACACGCGGAGACCCAGTACTTC. This gives the protein CASSPHAETQYF. The rearrangement links TRBV12-3 or TRBV12-4 to TRBJ2-5; D is uncertain. The V end lost 5 bases, the J end lost 5 bases, and 9 bases lay between the germline ends. This CDR3 is built from 12 residues.

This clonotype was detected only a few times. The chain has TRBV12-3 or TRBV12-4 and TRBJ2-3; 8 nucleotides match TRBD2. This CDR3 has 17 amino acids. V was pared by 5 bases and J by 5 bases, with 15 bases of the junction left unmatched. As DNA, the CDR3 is TGTGCCAGCAGTGCCGCTGGTGGCGGGGGGTACAAAGATACGCAGTATTTT. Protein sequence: CASSAAGGGGYKDTQYF.